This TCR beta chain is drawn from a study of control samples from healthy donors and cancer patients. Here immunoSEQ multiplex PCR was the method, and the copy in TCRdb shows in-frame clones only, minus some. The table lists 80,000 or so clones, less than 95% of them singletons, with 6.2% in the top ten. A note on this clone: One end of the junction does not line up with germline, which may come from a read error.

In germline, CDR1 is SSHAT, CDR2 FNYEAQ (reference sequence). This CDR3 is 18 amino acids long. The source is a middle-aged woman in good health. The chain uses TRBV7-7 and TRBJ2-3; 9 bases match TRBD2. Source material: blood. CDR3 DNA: TGTGCTAGCAGCTCGACAGTAATTAGCGGGGGTAGCACAGATACGCAGTATTTT. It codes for CASSSTVISGGSTDTQYF.